The 16 T cell receptor beta chains below all came from one sample that was sequenced in a study of vaccination and CD4 T cells after COVID-19 (dated by TCRdb to 2021 to 2024). The treatment or condition label on this specimen signifies: roughly 11-day PBMC culture with coronavirus spike peptide pools or control peptides (ViraFEST assay). Library preparation was by PCR. Sequenced using an Illumina iSeq 100. DNA from cultured CD4+ T cells underwent TCR sequencing with the Oncomine TCR Beta short-read assay at the Johns Hopkins FTIC core. TCRdb reprocessing: public reads trimmed at Q25 with fastp, clones called with MiXCR, in-frame beta chains kept. Rows are unified per CDR3 protein, each entry keeping the most common DNA and genes. This sample comprises some 4,000 distinct CDR3 sequences, 21% of them detected only once. Roughly 17% of the sample goes to the ten largest clones. Their recognized antigens are unknown.

The sequencing input was CD4+ T cells from blood, cultured in vitro. The receptors were sampled from a human donor who had recovered from COVID-19.

The V call is TRBV5-1, the J call TRBJ2-3; 7 nucleotides agree with TRBD1. This CDR3 has 14 amino acids. Germline V lookup: CDR1 SGHRS, CDR2 YFSETQ. V shed 0 bases, J shed 4 bases, and the junction held 2 bases outside the gene matches. CDR3 sequence: CASSLGDRADTQYF. The CDR3, as DNA: TGCGCCAGCAGCTTGGGAGACAGGGCAGATACGCAGTATTTT.

The chain links TRBV7-9 to TRBJ2-1, with 7 bases that match TRBD2. Germline V gene data show CDR1 as SEHNR and CDR2 as FQNEAQ (reference sequence). With V trimmed by 5 bases and J by 7 bases, 14 bases remained unmatched. This CDR3 has 16 amino acids. The CDR3, as DNA: TGTGCCAGCAGCCCGGGTCGAGGAGCGGGGAGTAATGAGCAGTTCTTC. Translated: CASSPGRGAGSNEQFF.

The CDR3 protein is CASSYLERAPYEQYF. The CDR3 DNA sequence: TGCGCCAGCAGCTATCTGGAGAGGGCCCCTTACGAGCAGTACTTC. The rearrangement links TRBV4-1 to TRBJ2-7, with a tentative D call TRBD2 (5 bases). CDR1 is MGHRA and CDR2 is YSYEKL in the germline V gene. CDR3 length: 15 amino acids. Trimming removed 5 bases from V and 4 bases from J, with 18 bases in between.

Relative to its sample, this clonotype is medium-sized (0.01 to 0.1%). The rearrangement links TRBV6-1 to TRBJ2-7; TRBD1 matches at 8 bases. The germline gives CDR1 MNHNS, CDR2 SASEGT. The trim removed 6 bases at V and 3 bases at J, leaving 10 bases unmatched. This CDR3 comprises 15 residues. The CDR3 DNA reads TGTGCCAGCAGCGTTGGGCAGGGGGCCTACTACGAGCAGTACTTC. This encodes CASSVGQGAYYEQYF.

This clonotype rates as medium-sized. This sequence joins TRBV2 and TRBJ2-1; D is ambiguous. This CDR3 is 13 amino acids long. Looked up from germline, CDR1 is SNHLY and CDR2 is FYNNEI. The ends were cut back, 7 bases at V and 3 bases at J, with 10 bases in the middle. The CDR3 here is CASKGRIYNEQFF. The CDR3 DNA sequence: TGTGCCAGCAAGGGAAGAATCTACAATGAGCAGTTCTTC.

This chain uses TRBV18 with TRBJ1-2; a possible D gene is TRBD1 (5 bases). The germline gives CDR1 KGHSH, CDR2 LQKENI. Deletions cut 3 bases from V and 5 bases from J, with 10 bases between. This CDR3 is 13 amino acids long. The DNA of the CDR3 is TGTGCCAGCTCACCCGGGACGGATTATGGCTACACCTTC. Residues: CASSPGTDYGYTF.

This chain uses TRBV4-1 with TRBJ2-7, with 9 bases aligning to TRBD1. This CDR3 has 15 amino acids. V was clipped by 8 bases and J by 9 bases; unmatched bases: 17. The germline V gene has CDR1 MGHRA and CDR2 YSYEKL. The chain's CDR3 is CASQKGQGSNWRQYF. Here the CDR3 DNA reads TGCGCCAGCCAAAAAGGACAGGGGTCTAATTGGAGGCAGTACTTC.

This clonotype was observed a handful of times. The chain joins TRBV6-5 to TRBJ2-1; weak D call: TRBD2 (7 bases). Germline CDR1 and CDR2: MNHEY and SVGAGI. The V end was cut by 0 bases, the J end by 4 bases, with 13 bases between. The CDR3 runs 16 residues. The CDR3: CASSYSGGGAYNEQFF. The CDR3 nucleotides read TGTGCCAGCAGTTACTCGGGTGGGGGGGCGTACAATGAGCAGTTCTTC.

The chain is built from TRBV2 and TRBJ2-1; D remains unclear. Trimming stripped 7 bases from V and 6 bases from J, with 19 bases between. The length of the CDR3 is 15 residues. The germline gives CDR1 SNHLY, CDR2 FYNNEI. CDR3 protein: CASTSRPRMGNEQFF. The CDR3 DNA is TGTGCCAGCACTTCGAGGCCCAGGATGGGCAATGAGCAGTTCTTC.

In this sample, this clonotype turned up a few times. The J gene is TRBJ1-2, the V gene TRBV5-6; TRBD1 might be the D (5 bases). This CDR3 region has 16 residues. Trimming removed 5 bases at V and 0 bases at J, with 17 bases between. Germline-derived CDR1 and CDR2 are SGHDT and YYEEEE. The CDR3 protein is CASSRDAAKSNYGYTF. CDR3 coding DNA: TGTGCCAGCAGTAGGGACGCCGCCAAATCTAACTATGGCTACACCTTC.

V and J are TRBV3-1 and TRBJ1-5; no clear D gene. V was cut by 4 bases and J by 2 bases, with 9 bases left in between. CDR1 is LGHDT and CDR2 is YNNKEL in the germline V gene (reference sequence). CDR3 length: 14 residues. The CDR3 reads CASSPGSGNQPQHF. The CDR3 nucleotides are TGTGCCAGCAGCCCTGGGAGCGGCAATCAGCCCCAGCATTTT.

This clonotype was picked up a small number of times. The rearrangement links TRBV6-5 to TRBJ1-6; the D gene is possibly TRBD1 (5 bases). The CDR3 extends over 15 amino acids. Germline V gene data show CDR1 as MNHEY and CDR2 as SVGAGI. Deletions cut 2 bases from V and 7 bases from J, with 12 bases between. In DNA, the CDR3 is TGTGCCAGCAGTTACCTCGGGGGGGGAAATTCACCCCTCCACTTT. This gives the protein CASSYLGGGNSPLHF.

As to this clonotype: At one end, the junction sequence differs from germline, possibly due to a read error. The chain links TRBV20-1 to TRBJ1-4, with D possibly being TRBD1 (6 bases). Germline CDR1 is DFQATT and CDR2 is SNEGSKA (reference sequence). The CDR3 runs 16 residues. The CDR3 bases are TGCAGTGCCAGAGGGCAGGGGACTGCAACTAATGAAAAACTGTTTTTT. As protein: CSARGQGTATNEKLFF.

This clonotype is judged medium-sized. The chain carries TRBV7-2 and TRBJ1-2, with no clear D. This CDR3 is built from 12 residues. Germline V gene lookup returns CDR1 SGHTA and CDR2 FQGNSA. V gave up 4 bases and J gave up 8 bases, with 11 bases separating them. CDR3 amino acids: CASSSSAGGYTF. DNA of the CDR3: TGTGCCAGCAGCTCCTCCGCCGGGGGCTACACCTTC.

The chain has TRBV2 and TRBJ2-3; TRBD2 agrees at 11 bases. Germline values: CDR1 SNHLY, CDR2 FYNNEI. Losses at the gene ends were 6 bases for V and 11 bases for J; bases not matched to a gene: 13. The CDR3 spans 15 residues. CDR3 in amino acids: CASSFGTSGGKGQYF. DNA of the CDR3: TGTGCCAGCAGCTTTGGGACTAGCGGCGGGAAGGGGCAGTATTTT.

This clonotype turned up a few times. This chain uses TRBV7-6 with TRBJ1-6; no definite D call. The V end lost 0 bases, the J end lost 5 bases, and 5 bases lay between the germline ends. This CDR3 is 14 amino acids long. The germline CDR1 and CDR2 sequences are SGHVS and FNYEAQ. CDR3 DNA sequence: TGTGCCAGCAGCTTAGCTCAGGATAATTCACCCCTCCACTTT. Translated, it gives CASSLAQDNSPLHF.